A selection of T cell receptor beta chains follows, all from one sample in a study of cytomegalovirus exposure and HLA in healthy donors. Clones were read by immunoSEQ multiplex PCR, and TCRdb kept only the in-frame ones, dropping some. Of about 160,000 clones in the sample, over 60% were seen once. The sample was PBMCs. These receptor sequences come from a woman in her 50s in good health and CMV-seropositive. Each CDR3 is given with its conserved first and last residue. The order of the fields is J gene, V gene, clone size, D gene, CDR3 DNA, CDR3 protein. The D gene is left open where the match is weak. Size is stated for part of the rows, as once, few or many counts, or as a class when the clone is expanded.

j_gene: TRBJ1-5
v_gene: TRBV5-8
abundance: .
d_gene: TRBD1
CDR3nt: TGTGCCAGCAGCTCGGGACAGGTGGGTGATCAGCCCCAGCATTTT
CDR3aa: CASSSGQVGDQPQHF

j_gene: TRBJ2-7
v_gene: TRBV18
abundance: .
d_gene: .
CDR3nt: TGTGCCAGCTCACCACCGAACAGGCCGGGCGAGCAGTACTTC
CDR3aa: CASSPPNRPGEQYF

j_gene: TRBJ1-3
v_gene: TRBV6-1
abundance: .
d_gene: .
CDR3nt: TGTGCCAGCAGTGAAGTTGGGAGCTCTGGAAACACCATATATTTT
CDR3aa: CASSEVGSSGNTIYF

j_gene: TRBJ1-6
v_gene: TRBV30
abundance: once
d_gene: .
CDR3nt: TGTGCCTGGAGTGTAGCTCGGATCACAGGGAAAGGGCCCTATAATTCACCCCTCCACTTT
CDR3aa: CAWSVARITGKGPYNSPLHF

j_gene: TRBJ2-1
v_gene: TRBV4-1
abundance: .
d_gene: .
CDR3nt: TGCGCCAGCAGCCAAGCAGGGAGGGGGGGGCTTAGGTACAATGAGCAGTTCTTC
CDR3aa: CASSQAGRGGLRYNEQFF

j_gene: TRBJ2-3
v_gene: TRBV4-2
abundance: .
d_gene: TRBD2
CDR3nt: TGTGCCAGCAGCCAAGATCCGGTAGCGGGGTACACAGATACGCAGTATTTT
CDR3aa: CASSQDPVAGYTDTQYF

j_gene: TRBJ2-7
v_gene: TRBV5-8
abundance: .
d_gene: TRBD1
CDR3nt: TGTGCCAGCAGCCGGGGACAGAAACTCTACGAGCAGTACTTC
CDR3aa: CASSRGQKLYEQYF

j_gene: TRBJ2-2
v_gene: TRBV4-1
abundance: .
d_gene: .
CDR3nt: TGCGCCAGCAGCCAAGATGCTCCAGGAACTGTATCCGGGGAGCTGTTTTTT
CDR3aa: CASSQDAPGTVSGELFF

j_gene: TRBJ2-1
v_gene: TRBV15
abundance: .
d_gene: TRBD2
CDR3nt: TGTGCCACCAGCAGAGGAGCGGGAGGGATATACAATGAGCAGTTCTTC
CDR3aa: CATSRGAGGIYNEQFF

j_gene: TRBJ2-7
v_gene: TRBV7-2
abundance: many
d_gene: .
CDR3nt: TGTGCCAGCAGCTTACTCACCTCGGGCTACGAGCAGTACTTC
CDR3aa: CASSLLTSGYEQYF

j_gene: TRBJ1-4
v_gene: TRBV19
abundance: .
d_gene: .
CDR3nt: TGTGCCAGTAGTATTCGGGGAGGAGGCGAAAAACTGTTTTTT
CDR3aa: CASSIRGGGEKLFF

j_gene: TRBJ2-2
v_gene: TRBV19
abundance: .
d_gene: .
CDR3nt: TGTGCCAGTAGCGCCACAAACACCGGGGAGCTGTTTTTT
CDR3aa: CASSATNTGELFF

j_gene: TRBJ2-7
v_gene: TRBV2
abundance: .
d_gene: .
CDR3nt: TGTGCCAGCAGTGGGGCGTACAGTCGGGCAGGGACAAATTACGAGCAGTACTTC
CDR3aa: CASSGAYSRAGTNYEQYF

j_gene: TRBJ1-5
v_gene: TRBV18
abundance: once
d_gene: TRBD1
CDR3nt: TGTGCCAGCTCTCCCGACAGGGGCAATCAGCCCCAGCATTTT
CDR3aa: CASSPDRGNQPQHF

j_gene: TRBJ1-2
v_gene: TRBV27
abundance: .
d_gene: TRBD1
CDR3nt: TGTGCCAGCAGTCCTACAGGGGTAGCTAACTATGGCTACACCTTC
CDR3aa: CASSPTGVANYGYTF

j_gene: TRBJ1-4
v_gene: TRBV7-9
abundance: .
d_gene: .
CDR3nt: TGTGCCAGCAGCTCTAGGGGAGGGGGTGAAAAACTGTTTTTT
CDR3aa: CASSSRGGGEKLFF

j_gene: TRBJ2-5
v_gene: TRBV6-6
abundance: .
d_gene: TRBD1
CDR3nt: TGTGCCAGCAGTTCCCATGACAGGGGTCAAGAGACCCAGTACTTC
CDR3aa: CASSSHDRGQETQYF

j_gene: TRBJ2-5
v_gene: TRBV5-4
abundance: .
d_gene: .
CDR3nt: TGTGCCAGCAGCCCCACTAGCTCTGAGACCCAGTACTTC
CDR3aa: CASSPTSSETQYF

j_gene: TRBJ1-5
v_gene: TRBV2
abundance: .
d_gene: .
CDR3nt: TGTGCCAGCAGTGGCGAAGGGGCTCAGCCCCAGCATTTT
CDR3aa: CASSGEGAQPQHF

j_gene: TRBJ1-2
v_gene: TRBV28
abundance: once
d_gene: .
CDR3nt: TGTGCCAGCAGTTTAGGTGACAGCATCTATGGCTACACCTTC
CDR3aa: CASSLGDSIYGYTF

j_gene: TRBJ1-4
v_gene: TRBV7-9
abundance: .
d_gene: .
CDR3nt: TGTGCCAGCAGCCCTGCGGACTTAGGTGAAAAACTGTTTTTT
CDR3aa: CASSPADLGEKLFF

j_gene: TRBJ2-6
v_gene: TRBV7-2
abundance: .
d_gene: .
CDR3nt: TGTGCCAGCAGCTTAAGGTTTGACAGGAGCCCCTCTGGGGCCAACGTCCTGACTTTC
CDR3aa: CASSLRFDRSPSGANVLTF

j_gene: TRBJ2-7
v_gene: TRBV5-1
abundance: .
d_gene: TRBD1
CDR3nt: TGCGCCAGCAGCACATCCGGGACAGAGGCCTACGAGCAGTACTTC
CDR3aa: CASSTSGTEAYEQYF

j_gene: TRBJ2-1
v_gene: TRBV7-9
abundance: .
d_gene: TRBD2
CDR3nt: TGTGCCAGCAACCCTGGACTAGCGGGAGGCCATGAGCAGTTCTTC
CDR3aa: CASNPGLAGGHEQFF